The rows below give T cell receptor beta chains drawn from one sample of a study of T and B cells in COVID-19 patients. TCRdb analysed the multiplex PCR reads with MiXCR anew, one entry per CDR3 protein. The sample yields around 30,000 distinct CDR3 sequences, 30% to 35% seen once. The sample taken for sequencing was blood. These receptor sequences come from a human donor who had recovered from COVID-19. CDR3s leave out the opening cysteine and the closing phenylalanine or tryptophan. The order of the fields is V gene, J gene, CDR3 length, CDR3 protein.

TRBV27	TRBJ1-4	12	ASSYGADTENLF
TRBV27	TRBJ2-3	12	ASSAGGPGGTQY
TRBV4-3	TRBJ2-6	14	ASSQERSSGANVLT
TRBV6-1	TRBJ2-2	12	ASRDTGGTGELF
TRBV6-6	TRBJ2-3	12	ASSYVSGANTQY
TRBV12-3/TRBV12-4	TRBJ2-1	9	ASSLSNEQF
TRBV5-4	TRBJ2-7	13	ASSLTSGRAEEQY
TRBV6-1	TRBJ2-7	12	ASSANDRGYEQY
TRBV18	TRBJ2-5	12	ASSPGSPQETQY
TRBV11-1	TRBJ2-1	14	ASSPSKTGTYNEQF
TRBV24-1	TRBJ2-3	13	ATSDGTGTTDTQY
TRBV12-3/TRBV12-4	TRBJ2-1	12	ASSSSSGLNEQF
TRBV12-3/TRBV12-4	TRBJ1-2	10	ASSWLRDGYT
TRBV10-3	TRBJ1-4	12	AIRADRTNEKLF
TRBV7-2	TRBJ1-5	15	ASSLARVTGSNQPQH
TRBV6-2/TRBV6-3	TRBJ1-3	14	ASTNSGQLMRNTIY
TRBV5-1	TRBJ2-1	14	ASSLAGSGRIYEQF
TRBV6-1	TRBJ2-2	13	ASSYGQGSTGELF
TRBV11-1	TRBJ2-3	11	ASSKGGYRVED
TRBV18	TRBJ1-1	13	ASSPDRGRVTEAF
TRBV4-3	TRBJ2-7	15	ASSHTLRDSANYEQY
TRBV29-1	TRBJ2-7	12	SVAYGARKNEQY
TRBV19	TRBJ2-1	9	ASTHRNEQF
TRBV6-2/TRBV6-3	TRBJ2-7	12	ASSYLVSSYEQY
TRBV12-3/TRBV12-4	TRBJ1-5	14	ASGTTGAVGNQPQH
TRBV7-2	TRBJ2-3	12	ASSSGLVADTQY
TRBV5-5	TRBJ2-5	14	ASSLVPGLQQETQY
TRBV15	TRBJ1-2	13	ATSHPREAQYGYT
TRBV5-1	TRBJ2-5	14	ASSLGGAGGRETQY
TRBV7-2	TRBJ2-1	11	ASSLLFGDEQF
TRBV20-1	TRBJ2-7	12	SARLTGATYEQY
TRBV15	TRBJ1-4	11	ATTTAVNEKLF
TRBV19	TRBJ2-7	16	ASSIDLYTTANSYEQY
TRBV11-1	TRBJ2-1	13	ASSWGQGGYNEQF
TRBV7-9	TRBJ1-1	11	ASSLTSNTEAF
TRBV29-1	TRBJ1-1	11	SVEAGWDTEAF
TRBV6-1	TRBJ2-4	12	ASRNTGDGNIQY
TRBV10-3	TRBJ1-3	12	AAVGQGGGNTIY
TRBV19	TRBJ1-5	15	ASSRSRGERSNQPQH
TRBV11-1	TRBJ2-5	12	ASSLDLSEETQY
TRBV12-3/TRBV12-4	TRBJ1-1	13	ASSLDPGAHTEAF